This T cell receptor (beta chain) was sequenced for a study of vaccination and CD4 T cells after COVID-19. Overall study findings and caveats: Convalescent patients' clones that were vaccine-specific were spike mono-reactive in 304 of 307 cases.

Cultured CD4+ T-cell DNA underwent Oncomine TCR Beta short-read sequencing. TCRdb fed the PCR reads into MiXCR, producing one record per CDR3 protein. This repertoire shows approximately 15,000 distinct CDR3 sequences, around 40% found once; its top ten account for under 7.5%. Germline loops: CDR1 GTSNPN, CDR2 SVGIG (reference sequence). This CDR3 contains 16 residues. Between the trimmed V and J ends, which lost 0 bases and 7 bases, there was a span of 20 bases. Comments on this clonotype: Its antigen is not identified.

The treatment was: roughly 11-day PBMC culture with coronavirus spike peptide pools or control peptides (ViraFEST assay). After being plated at some 2 million per well, PBMCs were cultured with roughly 9.3 IU/ml IL-2 and roughly 10 ug/ml peptide pools. The receptor comes from a human donor who had recovered from COVID-19. The genes are TRBV30 and TRBJ2-3, with D possibly called TRBD1 or TRBD2 (5 bases each). This specimen consisted of CD4+ T cells from blood, cultured in vitro, obtained before SARS-CoV-2 vaccination. The DNA for the CDR3 is TGTGCCTGGAGTGTACAAGGGGACCCGGGGATATATACGCAGTATTTT. Amino acid sequence: CAWSVQGDPGIYTQYF. The full variable domain, completed using reference TRBV30 and TRBJ2-3, is SQTIHQWPATLVQPVGSPLSLECTVEGTSNPNLYWYRQAAGRGLQLLFYSVGIGQISSEVPQNLSASRPQDRQFILSSKKLLLSDSGFYLCAWSVQGDPGIYTQYFGPGTRLTVL.